This TCR beta chain was sequenced for a study of cytomegalovirus exposure and HLA in healthy donors. Findings and limits, study-wide: Cytomegalovirus association was assigned to approximately 160 TCR beta chains.

Remarks on this clone: Its antigen is not identified.

Researchers ran the PCR with 60 Vbeta and 13 Jbeta primers. Repertoires were generated with immunoSEQ multiplex PCR, while TCRdb's copy carries only in-frame clones and drops some. The table includes about 96,000 clones, about four fifths detected once. The sample consisted of PBMCs. The TCR sequence derives from a female donor in good health and CMV-seropositive.

The CDR3 protein is CSAFIDSEAFF. The DNA of the CDR3 is TGCAGTGCCTTTATCGACTCTGAAGCTTTCTTT. V is TRBV20-1 and J is TRBJ1-1; no definite D call. V gave up 6 bases and J gave up 6 bases, with 11 bases separating them. CDR1 is DFQATT, CDR2 SNEGSKA, per germline (reference sequence). The CDR3 is 11 amino acids.